The 10 T cell receptor beta chains below all came from one sample that was sequenced in a study of blood T cells in healthy people across ages. The authors ran a second PCR of about 7 to 11 cycles using a sample-barcoded 5' primer and a J-beta primer mix. From the 5' RACE reads, TCRdb called clonotypes with MiXCR, one entry per CDR3 protein. The sample has under 850,000 distinct CDR3 sequences, approximately 35% seen once. Sequencing was carried out using blood. Every receptor here comes from a man aged 18-30 years in good health.

The gene calls are TRBV12-3 or TRBV12-4 and TRBJ1-1, with 10 bases identical to TRBD1. Trimming took 3 bases from V and 5 from J; bases not matched to a gene: 6. The CDR3 length is 15 residues. The DNA for the CDR3 is TGTGCCAGCAGTTTTTTGGGACAGGGGCTGACTGAAGCTTTCTTT. Amino acids: CASSFLGQGLTEAFF.

The chain is built from TRBV3-1 and TRBJ1-1; D call uncertain. The V end was cut by 1 base, the J end by 11 bases, with 11 bases between. The germline V gene has CDR1 LGHDT and CDR2 YNNKEL (reference sequence). This CDR3 comprises 12 residues. The CDR3 DNA reads TGTGCCAGCAGCCAAGGGATCCACGAGGCTTTCTTT. Translating gives CASSQGIHEAFF.

The chain is built from TRBV30 and TRBJ2-7; maybe TRBD2 (7 bases). The CDR3 has 13 amino acids. Germline-derived CDR1 and CDR2 are GTSNPN and SVGIG (reference sequence). V lost 2 bases, J lost 5 bases, and 13 bases lay in between. Here the CDR3 reads CAWSPEGGDEQYF. The CDR3 nucleotides read TGTGCCTGGAGTCCAGAGGGGGGGGACGAGCAGTACTTC.

The chain combines TRBV30 with TRBJ2-7; D perhaps matches TRBD1 (5 bases). Germline V CDR1 and CDR2: GTSNPN, SVGIG (reference sequence). V was clipped by 1 base and J by 3 bases, with 16 bases between them. The CDR3 totals 15 residues. This CDR3 is CAWSGLTESFYEQYF. In DNA, the CDR3 is TGTGCCTGGAGTGGATTGACAGAGTCTTTCTACGAGCAGTACTTC.

The J gene is TRBJ1-1, the V gene TRBV29-1, with TRBD1 matching 9 bases. Trimming at V came to 7 bases and at J to 7 bases, leaving 7 bases not matched to a gene. CDR1 is SQVTM and CDR2 is ANQGSEA in the germline V gene. This CDR3 is 12 amino acids long. Written as DNA, the CDR3 is TGCAGCGCTGGACAGGGGATCCGTGAAGCTTTCTTT. Its protein is CSAGQGIREAFF.

This clonotype was detected only once. Given a much more abundant clone one base away, this may be a read error. The chain couples TRBV7-9 to TRBJ1-1; no clear D gene. Trimming took 5 bases from V and 0 from J, leaving 7 bases between them. Germline loops: CDR1 SEHNR, CDR2 FQNEAQ (reference sequence). The CDR3 contains 13 residues. CDR3 coding DNA: TGTGCCAGCAGCACCACAGTGAACACTGAAGCTTTCTTT. It specifies CASSTTVNTEAFF.

In regard to this clonotype: This may be a read error: a much more frequent sequence differs by one nucleotide. CDR3 DNA sequence: TGTGCCAGCAGCCGGGGACAGGGGCATGGCTACACCTTC. Residues: CASSRGQGHGYTF. The chain uses TRBV7-2 and TRBJ1-2; 10 nucleotides match TRBD1. Unmatched junction bases numbered 3, after V lost 5 bases and J lost 6 bases. Germline V CDR1 and CDR2: SGHTA, FQGNSA. This CDR3 has 13 residues. Together with reference TRBV7-2 and TRBJ1-2, the CDR3 gives the full variable domain: GAGVSQSPSNKVTEKGKDVELRCDPISGHTALYWYRQSLGQGLEFLIYFQGNSAPDKSGLPSDRFSAERTGGSVSTLTIQRTQQEDSAVYLCASSRGQGHGYTFGSGTRLTVV.

J is TRBJ1-6 and V is TRBV6-4; maybe TRBD1 (6 bases). V dropped 6 bases and J dropped 9 bases, with 15 bases sitting between them. CDR3 length: 14 amino acids. In germline, CDR1 is MRHNA, CDR2 SNTAGT. CDR3 sequence: CASSSQGDRSPLHF. As DNA, the CDR3 is TGTGCCAGCAGCTCACAGGGAGACCGTTCACCCCTCCACTTT.

This clonotype was counted many times. This sequence joins TRBV27 and TRBJ2-3, with D uncertain. This CDR3 is 17 amino acids long. CDR1 and CDR2 from the germline V gene are MNHEY and SMNVEV (reference sequence). V lost 6 bases and J 2 bases, leaving 21 bases between the germline ends. CDR3 DNA sequence: TGTGCCAGCAGCCAACTAATGGATGCCACAACCACAGATACGCAGTATTTT. Its protein is CASSQLMDATTTDTQYF.

The chain couples TRBV12-3 or TRBV12-4 to TRBJ1-1; tentative D call: TRBD1 (6 bases). The CDR3 runs 13 residues. V shed 5 bases and J shed 5 bases, with 12 bases lying between them. Written as DNA, the CDR3 is TGTGCCAGCAGTCGGGGGGCGAGGACTGAAGCTTTCTTT. Its protein product is CASSRGARTEAFF.